This TCR beta chain emerged from a study of OX40 agonist ivuxolimab in advanced cancers. Regarding the complete study: The costimulatory receptor OX40 (CD134) was targeted by ivuxolimab, a fully human IgG2 agonistic monoclonal antibody. Intravenous ivuxolimab was administered to patients every 2 weeks at six dose levels: 0.01, 0.1, 0.3, 1.5, 3 and 10 mg/kg. Among the 50 to 55 dose-escalation patients, approximately 20 had hepatocellular carcinoma, roughly 15 melanoma, 9 renal cell carcinoma and 9 head and neck cancer. In the dose-escalation cohort, 75% to 85% of patients were male, and the mean age was approximately 60 years with a range of about 20 to 90. Prior anti-PD-1, anti-PD-L1 or anti-CTLA-4 therapy was permitted, and checkpoint inhibitors had been received by roughly two fifths of dose-escalation patients. Partial responses were achieved by three dose-escalation patients, of whom one had hepatocellular carcinoma and two had cutaneous melanoma. Peripheral TCRbeta sequencing aimed to test whether ivuxolimab altered TCR sequence diversity and caused clonal T-cell expansion. The paper covers the monotherapy dose-escalation part of the phase I ivuxolimab trial, which included N ≈ 50 patients.

The CDR3 sequence holds 14 residues, the cysteine and phenylalanine included. Only the CDR3 DNA stays, 42 bases, in frame from base 1. Unmatched junction bases come to 11, with V trimmed by 5 bases and J by 7 bases. Per the germline V gene, SGHAT is the CDR1 and FQNNGV is the CDR2. Here is what the overall study found, with its caveats: The antigen specificity of the clonally expanded peripheral T cells was not determined. Low levels of normalized T-cell clonal expansion were also seen in some patients who did not respond. Clonal expansion of both CD4+ and CD8+ blood T cells was observed from baseline to week 6 at doses 0.1 to 3.0 mg/kg. On average, CD8+ T cells showed more expanded clones than CD4+ T cells after ivuxolimab. In the 0.1-3.0 mg/kg groups, partial responders were among the patients with the lowest normalized peripheral clonal expansion, particularly in CD8+ T cells.

In regard to this clone: The specificity of this receptor is unknown. Qualities for individual bases were not recorded, and no much larger clone is one base off.

Genomic DNA was extracted from sorted cells for sequencing of the TCRbeta CDR3 region. The immunoSEQ Assay was used for sequencing of TCRbeta CDR3 regions. TCRdb holds this immuneACCESS table with in-frame rearrangements only. Some clones are missing; in checked studies, unresolved V genes explain under half, and the rest has no known cause. The sample records about 82,000 clones, just under 95% of which are singletons. The ten largest clones represent 0.55% to 0.65% of the sample. The trial excluded patients who had a history of autoimmune disease or were on systemic immunosuppression. In every dose cohort, peripheral blood was drawn for TCR sequencing at baseline, cycle 4 day 1, and cycle 7 day 1. Samples were obtained from an open-label, multicenter, first-in-human phase I dose-escalation trial of ivuxolimab. Adults with locally advanced or metastatic melanoma, renal cell, hepatocellular, or head and neck squamous cell carcinoma were enrolled in the trial. Before TCR sequencing, CD4+ and CD8+ T cells were separately sorted from peripheral blood.

Sequenced material: CD4+ or CD8+ T cells sorted from blood, taken in a trial of the OX40 agonist ivuxolimab. The TCR sequence derives from an adult with an advanced solid tumor such as melanoma, head and neck, liver or kidney cancer. The rearranged segments are TRBV11-2 and TRBJ2-7, and TRBD2 matches 7 of the central bases. The CDR3 is CASSLVGGYREQYF. The DNA sequence is given as TGTGCCAGCAGCCTCGTCGGGGGGTATAGGGAGCAGTACTTC.